This T cell receptor beta chain was sequenced in a study of blood T cells in healthy people across ages. Combining a sample-barcoded 5' primer with a J-beta primer mix, a second PCR ran for roughly 6 to 12 cycles. TCRdb reanalysed the 5' RACE reads using MiXCR and keeps one entry per CDR3 protein. Among roughly 800,000 distinct CDR3 sequences, about three fifths were seen once, and the ten largest hold 20% to 25%. The CDR3 runs 17 residues. Germline lookup yields CDR1 DFQATT and CDR2 SNEGSKA (reference sequence). The V and J ends lost 0 bases and 1 base, in that order; junction bases with no gene match: 12.

What was sequenced was blood. The J gene is TRBJ2-7, the V gene TRBV20-1; 7 bases are a match to TRBD2. The clonotype comes from a young man in good health. For the CDR3, the DNA is TGCAGTGCTAGAGATCTCTGGGCGGGAGCGAGTTCCTACGAGCAGTACTTC. This sequence encodes CSARDLWAGASSYEQYF.